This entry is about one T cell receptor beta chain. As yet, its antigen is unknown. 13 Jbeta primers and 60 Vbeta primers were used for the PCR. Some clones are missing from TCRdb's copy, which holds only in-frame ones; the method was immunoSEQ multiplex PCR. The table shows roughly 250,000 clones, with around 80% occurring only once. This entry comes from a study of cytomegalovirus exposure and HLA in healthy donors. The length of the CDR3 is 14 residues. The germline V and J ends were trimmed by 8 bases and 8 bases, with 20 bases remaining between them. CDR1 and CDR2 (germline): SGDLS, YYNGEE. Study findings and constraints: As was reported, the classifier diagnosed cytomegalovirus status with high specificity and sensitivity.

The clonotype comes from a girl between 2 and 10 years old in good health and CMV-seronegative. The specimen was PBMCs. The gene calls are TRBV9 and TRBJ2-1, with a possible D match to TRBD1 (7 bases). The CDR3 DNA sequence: TGTGCCAGTCAACCAAGTCAGGGGGGCCATGAGCAGTTCTTC. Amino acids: CASQPSQGGHEQFF.